A selection of T cell receptor beta chains follows, all from one sample in a study of identical twins. TCRdb re-called the 5' RACE reads with MiXCR, one entry per CDR3 protein. The profile shows fewer than 350,000 distinct CDR3 sequences, more than 6.5% of them singletons. The sample was also reused in another study, on yellow fever vaccine responses in identical twins.

Sequenced input: memory (CD45RO+) T cells sorted from blood. These receptors came from a woman younger than 30 in good health. Each CDR3 is given with its conserved first and last residue.

V	J	CDR3
TRBV28	TRBJ2-3	CASSLSGTGSTDTQYF
TRBV20-1	TRBJ1-2	CSAQDRQANYGYTF
TRBV20-1	TRBJ1-2	CSAERQESYGYTF
TRBV5-1	TRBJ2-5	CASSLETGGQETQYF
TRBV12-3/TRBV12-4	TRBJ1-1	CASSRRGTGVMYTEAFF
TRBV7-9	TRBJ2-7	CASSLAGLGTGQYEQYF
TRBV4-2	TRBJ2-1	CASSQDQLAGGRNEQFF
TRBV2	TRBJ1-5	CASSEAFRGFQPQHF
TRBV6-2/TRBV6-3	TRBJ2-5	CASKGTGVQETQYF
TRBV29-1	TRBJ2-5	CSAQPGVYQETQYF
TRBV10-3	TRBJ2-2	CAIRDAGSGELFF
TRBV21-1	TRBJ1-2	CASSKEQGASYGYTF
TRBV19	TRBJ1-2	CASGGTTLYGYTF